This record covers a single T cell receptor beta chain. TCRdb re-derived calls from the RT-PCR reads in MiXCR, one entry per CDR3 protein. The sample includes about 540,000 distinct CDR3 sequences, around 21% of them seen just once. These data come from a study of response to subunit inactivated influenza vaccine. V lost 0 bases and J 4 bases, leaving 13 bases between the germline ends. CDR1 is MGHRA, CDR2 YSYEKL, per germline. This CDR3 comprises 15 residues. These data were likewise used in another study, on T cells expressing NK-cell markers. That paper adds: Making the TCR beta cDNA relied on 5'RACE template switching with UMIs.

The sequenced sample was CD4+ T cells sorted from PBMCs, obtained roughly 12 days after vaccination. V usage is TRBV4-1 and J usage is TRBJ2-7; D gene ambiguous. The clonotype comes from a man aged 45-65 years who received an inactivated influenza vaccine. The CDR3 DNA reads as TGCGCCAGCAGCCAAGATCGAGACCCATGGTACGAGCAGTACTTC. Amino acid sequence: CASSQDRDPWYEQYF.